The T cell receptor (beta chain) described here comes from a study of CD8+CD57+ T cells in acquired aplastic anemia. Germline CDR1 is SGDLS and CDR2 is YYNGEE. Unmatched junction bases numbered 2, after V lost 3 bases and J lost 6 bases. The CDR3 extends over 12 amino acids. Genomic DNA acted as the template from which TCR beta VDJ combination and CDR3 sequence profiling were carried out. TCRdb reprocessed the reads via MiXCR and lists one record per CDR3 protein. The repertoire holds over 40,000 distinct CDR3 sequences, around 70% seen once, with around 36% in the top ten. This clonotype occurred a few times. The target antigen is unknown. Points from the study as a whole: Patients were compared with controls for CD8+ Simpson's diversity, and no significant difference emerged.

This clonotype originated in a human donor in good health, serving as a control. Sequencing was carried out using sorted CD4+, CD8+, or CD8+CD57+ T cells (not recorded which) from PBMCs. J is TRBJ1-1 and V is TRBV9, with 7 positions matching TRBD1. The chain's CDR3 is CASSGGGSEAFF. CDR3 sequence (DNA): TGTGCCAGCAGCGGAGGGGGCTCTGAAGCTTTCTTT.